The clone carrying this TCR beta chain appeared many times. The data are from a study of breast tumors, draining lymph nodes, adjacent tissues. Trimming pared 8 bases from V and 4 bases from J, leaving 13 bases between. The CDR3 is 12 amino acids. Germline V gene data show CDR1 as SQVTM and CDR2 as ANQGSEA. TCRdb re-called the multiplex PCR reads through MiXCR, storing one row per CDR3 protein. The sample consists of approximately 88,000 distinct CDR3 sequences, over 25% of them appearing once. Axillary draining lymph nodes of breast cancer patients supplied the node samples. The sequencing sample was made of axillary lymph node tissue. The chain employs TRBV29-1 and TRBJ2-3; the D gene is possibly TRBD2 (6 bases). The TCR sequence derives from a female donor with breast cancer. Some clones in this sample may be carry-over from other donors' samples. The CDR3 DNA is TGCAGCTCGGAGGGGCTCGCAGATACGCAGTATTTT. Its protein product is CSSEGLADTQYF.